A selection of T cell receptor beta chains follows, all from one sample in a study of T cells in Graves' hyperthyroidism and ophthalmopathy. TCRdb ran MiXCR on the multiplex PCR reads and lists one entry per CDR3 protein. The repertoire holds about 610,000 distinct CDR3 sequences, with roughly 15% as singletons. The sample consisted of blood. The source of these receptors is a woman aged 35 to 49 with Graves' ophthalmopathy. Both conserved end residues are part of each CDR3. The D gene is left open where the match is weak. Some rows mark clone size as missing; the rest say once, few, many or name a class of expanded clone.

size,length,J,V,D,CDR3,DNA
many,14,TRBJ2-1,TRBV20-1,TRBD1,CSAHRDRDYNEQFF,TGCAGTGCACACCGGGACAGGGACTACAATGAGCAGTTCTTC
many,13,TRBJ2-7,TRBV6-2/TRBV6-3,.,CASSSYHYYEQYF,TGTGCCAGCAGTTCTTACCACTACTACGAGCAGTACTTC
.,16,TRBJ2-2,TRBV5-1,.,CASSGGGTHYTGELFF,TGCGCCAGCAGCGGGGGCGGGACCCATTACACCGGGGAGCTGTTTTTT
few,14,TRBJ2-1,TRBV19,.,CASSRAGTLNEQFF,TGTGCCAGTAGTAGGGCCGGGACCCTCAATGAGCAGTTCTTC
many,14,TRBJ2-7,TRBV20-1,TRBD2,CSARRGTSSSEQYF,TGCAGTGCTCGCCGAGGGACTAGCTCTAGCGAGCAGTACTTC
.,13,TRBJ1-2,TRBV30,.,CAWSPQGPTGYTF,TGTGCCTGGAGTCCACAGGGACCGACTGGCTACACCTTC
few,20,TRBJ2-1,TRBV24-1,TRBD1,CATSDPSPRVTGGAYNEQFF,TGTGCCACCAGTGACCCCTCTCCGCGAGTCACAGGGGGCGCCTACAATGAGCAGTTCTTC
many,15,TRBJ2-3,TRBV12-3/TRBV12-4,.,CASSAPGILTDTQYF,TGTGCCAGCAGCGCACCGGGAATACTCACAGATACGCAGTATTTT
many,13,TRBJ2-1,TRBV11-3,TRBD2,CASSLAAYNEQFF,TGTGCCAGCTCACTAGCGGCGTACAATGAGCAGTTCTTC
many,15,TRBJ2-3,TRBV30,TRBD1,CAWRGDRPFTDTQYF,TGTGCCTGGAGGGGGGACAGGCCCTTCACAGATACGCAGTATTTT
many,15,TRBJ2-5,TRBV5-1,.,CASSYSGRYQETQYF,TGCGCCAGCAGCTACTCCGGACGGTACCAAGAGACCCAGTACTTC
many,16,TRBJ2-1,TRBV5-6,.,CASSLFRGAGYNEQFF,TGTGCCAGCAGCTTGTTTAGGGGAGCAGGCTACAATGAGCAGTTCTTC
many,14,TRBJ1-4,TRBV11-2,TRBD1,CASSWGQGFEKLFF,TGTGCCAGCAGCTGGGGACAGGGATTTGAAAAACTGTTTTTT